The present entry profiles one TCR beta chain with its context. As yet, its antigen is unknown. A junction end diverges from the germline sequence, so it may reflect a read error. The PCR used 60 Vbeta and 13 Jbeta primers. Authors' analysis steps: About 11 million of roughly 81 million unique TCR beta chains were shared, per a later count. Profiled with immunoSEQ multiplex PCR; TCRdb holds only in-frame clones, not every one. The V and J calls and clone size are taken from that table; D and trimming were inferred from the DNA. This sample has tens of thousands of clones; about 84% occur once, and the top ten carry around 1.5%. The CDR3 spans 20 residues. Per germline, CDR1 SGHRS and CDR2 YFSETQ. The entry originates in a study of cytomegalovirus exposure and HLA in healthy donors. The study, taken as a whole, reports: Common viral pathogens seemed, in a later analysis, to connect with several of the most significant clusters. Donor immune exposure was known only as CMV serostatus.

The sample was PBMCs. The V call is TRBV5-1, the J call TRBJ2-2; 9 bases match TRBD1. The TCR originated in a female donor in good health and CMV-seronegative. This chain's CDR3 is CASGFRFRDRDRLDTGELFF. The CDR3 DNA reads as TGCGCCAGCGGCTTTAGATTCCGGGACAGGGACCGTCTGGACACCGGGGAGCTGTTTTTT. Filled out from reference TRBV5-1 and TRBJ2-2, the complete variable domain reads KAGVTQTPRYLIKTRGQQVTLSCSPISGHRSVSWYQQTPGQGLQFLFEYFSETQRNKGNFPGRFSGRQFSNSRSEMNVSTLELGDSALYLCASGFRFRDRDRLDTGELFFGEGSRLTVL.